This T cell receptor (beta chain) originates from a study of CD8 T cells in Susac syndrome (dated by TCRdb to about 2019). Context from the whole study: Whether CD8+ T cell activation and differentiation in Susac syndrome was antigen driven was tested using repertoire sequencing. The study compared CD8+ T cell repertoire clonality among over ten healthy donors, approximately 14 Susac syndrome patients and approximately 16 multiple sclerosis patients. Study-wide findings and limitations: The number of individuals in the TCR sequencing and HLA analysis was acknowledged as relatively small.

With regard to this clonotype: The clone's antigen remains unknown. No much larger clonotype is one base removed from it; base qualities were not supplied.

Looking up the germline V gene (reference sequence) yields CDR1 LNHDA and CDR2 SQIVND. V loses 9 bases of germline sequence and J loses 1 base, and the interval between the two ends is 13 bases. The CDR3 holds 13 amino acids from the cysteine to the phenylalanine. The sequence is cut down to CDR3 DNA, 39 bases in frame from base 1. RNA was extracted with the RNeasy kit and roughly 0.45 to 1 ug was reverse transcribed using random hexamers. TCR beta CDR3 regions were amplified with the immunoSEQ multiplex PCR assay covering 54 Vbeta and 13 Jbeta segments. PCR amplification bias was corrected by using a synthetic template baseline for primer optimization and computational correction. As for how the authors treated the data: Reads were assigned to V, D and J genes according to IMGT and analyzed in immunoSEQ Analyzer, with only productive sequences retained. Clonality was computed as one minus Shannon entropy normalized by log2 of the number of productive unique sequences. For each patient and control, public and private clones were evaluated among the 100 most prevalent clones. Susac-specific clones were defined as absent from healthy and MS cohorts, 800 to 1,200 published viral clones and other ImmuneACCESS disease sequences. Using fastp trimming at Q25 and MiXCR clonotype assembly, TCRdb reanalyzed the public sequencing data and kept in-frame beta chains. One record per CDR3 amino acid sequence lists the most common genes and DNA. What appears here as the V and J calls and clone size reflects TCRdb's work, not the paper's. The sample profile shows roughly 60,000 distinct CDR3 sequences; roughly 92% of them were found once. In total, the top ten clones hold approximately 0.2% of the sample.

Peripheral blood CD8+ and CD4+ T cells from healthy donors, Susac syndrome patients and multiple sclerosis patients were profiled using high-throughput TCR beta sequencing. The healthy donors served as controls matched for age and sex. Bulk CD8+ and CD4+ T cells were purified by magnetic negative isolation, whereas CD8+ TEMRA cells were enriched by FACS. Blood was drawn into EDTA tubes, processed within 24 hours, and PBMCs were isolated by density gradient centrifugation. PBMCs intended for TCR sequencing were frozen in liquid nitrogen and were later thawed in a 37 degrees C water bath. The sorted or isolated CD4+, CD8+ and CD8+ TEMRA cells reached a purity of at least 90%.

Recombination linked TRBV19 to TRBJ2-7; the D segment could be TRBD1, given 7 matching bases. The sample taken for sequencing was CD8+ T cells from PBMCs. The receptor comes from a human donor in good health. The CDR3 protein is CASRQGGSYEQYF. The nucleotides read TGTGCCAGCAGGCAGGGGGGATCCTACGAGCAGTACTTC. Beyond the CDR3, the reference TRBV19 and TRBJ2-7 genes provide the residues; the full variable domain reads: DGGITQSPKYLFRKEGQNVTLSCEQNLNHDAMYWYRQDPGQGLRLIYYSQIVNDFQKGDIAEGYSVSREKKESFPLTVTSAQKNPTAFYLCASRQGGSYEQYFGPGTRLTVT.